Listed here are 29 T cell receptor beta chains from one sample, sequenced in a study of spatial heterogeneity in lung cancer (dated by TCRdb to between 2018 and 2020). The time point label here, explained by the study, means: sample taken at primary tumor resection. TCR sequencing used whole RNA extracted from tumor and nontumor lung tissue, or from cryopreserved PBMC samples, without cell sorting. Library creation used 5' RACE. Sequencing was performed on a NextSeq 500. In TCRdb, the public reads were trimmed at Q25 with fastp and aligned with MiXCR, with productive beta chains retained. CDR3 protein duplicates are merged, each entry listing the most common genes and DNA. The sample data list 39,000 or so distinct CDR3 sequences, and 7.5% of these were observed just once. Of the sample, under 30% falls within the top ten clones. Sample: PBMCs, taken at surgery. The receptors derive from a male donor with early-stage non-small cell lung cancer.

This clonotype was seen ten or more times. The V and J genes are TRBV6-5 and TRBJ2-1, with 11 bases that match TRBD2. The CDR3 totals 15 residues. The J segment lost 9 bases and the V segment lost 6 bases, leaving 10 bases of the junction unmatched. Looked up from germline, CDR1 is MNHEY and CDR2 is SVGAGI. The DNA of the CDR3 is TGTGCCAGCAGCAAACAGACTAGCGGGGCTGCTGAGCAGTTCTTC. Its protein is CASSKQTSGAAEQFF.

This clonotype occurred many times. This chain joins TRBV5-1 and TRBJ2-3; D gene ambiguous. There are 15 residues in the CDR3. V gave up 3 bases and J gave up 0 bases, with 11 bases separating them. Germline assignment: CDR1 SGHRS and CDR2 YFSETQ. The CDR3 DNA follows: TGCGCCAGCAGCTCACTCAACCCTAGCACAGATACGCAGTATTTT. Amino acid sequence: CASSSLNPSTDTQYF.

The chain recombines TRBV5-8 with TRBJ1-4; D not resolved. Germline CDR1 reads SGHTS; CDR2 reads YDEGEE. This CDR3 contains 15 residues. The V and J ends lost 4 bases and 4 bases respectively, with 14 bases between them. The CDR3 coding sequence is TGTGCCAGCAGCCCGGGCCAGATCCTTAATGAAAAACTGTTTTTT. It is translated as CASSPGQILNEKLFF.

This clonotype was recorded at least ten times. The chain employs TRBV11-2 and TRBJ2-3, with TRBD2 matching 7 bases. Germline CDR1 and CDR2: SGHAT and FQNNGV. V dropped 4 bases and J dropped 4; count of bases not matched to a gene: 14. This CDR3 has 17 residues. CDR3 protein: CASSSKRNAGDADTQYF. CDR3 sequence (DNA): TGTGCCAGCAGCTCTAAAAGGAACGCGGGAGATGCAGATACGCAGTATTTT.

This clonotype was counted at least ten times. The V and J genes are TRBV7-2 and TRBJ2-3; a weak D match, TRBD2 (6 bases). CDR1 and CDR2 (germline): SGHTA, FQGNSA. The germline V and J ends were trimmed by 2 bases and 3 bases, with 9 bases remaining between them. The CDR3 consists of 14 residues. The CDR3 DNA follows: TGTGCCAGCAGCTTAAGTAGCGGAACAGATACGCAGTATTTT. This gives the protein CASSLSSGTDTQYF.

This clonotype has a handful of counts. This chain joins TRBV24-1 and TRBJ1-3; no firm D call. CDR3 length equals 13 residues. Germline V lookup: CDR1 KGHDR, CDR2 SFDVKD. Trimming shortened V by 5 bases and J by 3 bases, and 7 bases separated the two germline ends. The CDR3 DNA sequence: TGTGCCACCAGTGGGGCAGTTGGAAACACCATATATTTT. It yields the protein CATSGAVGNTIYF.

Ten or more counts support this clonotype. The chain has TRBV2 and TRBJ2-2, with D possibly matching TRBD1 (6 bases). The CDR3 has 15 amino acids. Trimming took off 7 bases at V and 5 bases at J, with 17 bases between the two ends. Looked up from germline, CDR1 is SNHLY and CDR2 is FYNNEI. CDR3 nucleotides: TGTGCCAGCACTAGGGACAATACCAAGACCGGGGAGCTGTTTTTT. It encodes CASTRDNTKTGELFF. The variable domain in full, completed from reference TRBV2 and TRBJ2-2, reads EPEVTQTPSHQVTQMGQEVILRCVPISNHLYFYWYRQILGQKVEFLVSFYNNEISEKSEIFDDQFSVERPDGSNFTLKIRSTKLEDSAMYFCASTRDNTKTGELFFGEGSRLTVL.

This clonotype was observed many times. The chain couples TRBV2 to TRBJ2-1, with D unresolved. V was shortened by 0 bases and J by 15 bases, with 12 bases between the two germline ends. The CDR3 is 12 residues long. Germline CDR1 reads SNHLY; CDR2 reads FYNNEI. CDR3 in DNA: TGTGCCAGCAGTGAAGCTTCATTTTCCCGGTTCTTC. Protein: CASSEASFSRFF. The variable domain in full, completed from reference TRBV2 and TRBJ2-1, reads EPEVTQTPSHQVTQMGQEVILRCVPISNHLYFYWYRQILGQKVEFLVSFYNNEISEKSEIFDDQFSVERPDGSNFTLKIRSTKLEDSAMYFCASSEASFSRFFGPGTRLTVL.

This chain joins TRBV5-5 and TRBJ2-7; perhaps TRBD1 as D (6 bases). V was pared by 0 bases and J by 5 bases, with 12 bases between. Germline lookup yields CDR1 SGHKS and CDR2 YYEKEE (reference sequence). There are 14 residues in the CDR3. The CDR3, as DNA: TGTGCCAGCAGCTTGGCGGGGCAGGGGAACGAGCAGTACGTC. Encoded protein: CASSLAGQGNEQYV.

In this sample, this clonotype turned up many times. The chain is built from TRBV20-1 and TRBJ1-5; 8 bases align to TRBD1. The germline gives CDR1 DFQATT, CDR2 SNEGSKA (reference sequence). V was clipped by 6 bases and J by 5 bases; unmatched bases: 6. The CDR3 covers 13 residues. The CDR3 DNA is TGCAGTGCCGTGGACAGGGTCGATCAGCCCCAGCATTTT. Translation: CSAVDRVDQPQHF.

This clonotype was counted a few times. The chain couples TRBV5-1 to TRBJ1-6, with D tentatively TRBD1 (5 bases). Trimming left V 2 bases short and J 7 bases short, with 10 bases between. Germline V lookup: CDR1 SGHRS, CDR2 YFSETQ. The CDR3 is 14 amino acids. CDR3 nucleotides: TGCGCCAGCAGCTTTGGCAGGGACAATTCACCCCTCCACTTT. Its protein is CASSFGRDNSPLHF.

This clonotype was observed many times. V and J are TRBV11-1 and TRBJ1-1; 7 nucleotides line up with TRBD1. CDR1 and CDR2 (germline): SGHAT, FQDESV (reference sequence). CDR3 size: 15 residues. The V segment lost 5 bases and the J segment 3 bases; nucleotides outside the gene matches: 9. The CDR3 sequence is CASSRDRAVDTEAFF. The CDR3 DNA sequence: TGTGCCAGCAGCCGAGACAGGGCGGTTGACACTGAAGCTTTCTTT.

This clonotype has a count of ten or more. The chain couples TRBV6-2 or TRBV6-3 to TRBJ1-1; possible D gene TRBD1, 6 bases. The CDR3 totals 13 residues. V was clipped by 4 bases and J by 5 bases, with 11 bases between them. Germline lookup yields CDR1 MNHEY and CDR2 SVGEGT. CDR3 residues: CASSSGGVTEAFF. DNA for the CDR3: TGTGCCAGCAGTTCGGGGGGCGTAACTGAAGCTTTCTTT.

This clonotype was picked up many times. This chain links TRBV5-1 with TRBJ1-4; D is uncertain. The CDR3 loop spans 14 amino acids. Germline V gene lookup returns CDR1 SGHRS and CDR2 YFSETQ. Trimming took 0 bases from V and 8 from J, leaving 11 bases between them. In DNA form, the CDR3 reads TGCGCCAGCAGCTTGGATCGGCCCGACGAAAAACTGTTTTTT. It codes for CASSLDRPDEKLFF.

The CDR3 DNA is TGTGCCAGCAGTGACCGACAGGGAGGGGAAAAACTGTTTTTT. It yields the protein CASSDRQGGEKLFF. The J gene is TRBJ1-4, the V gene TRBV6-5; 7 bases map to TRBD1. The V gene end was trimmed by 5 bases and the J gene end by 8 bases; junction bases not matched to a gene: 8. Looked up from germline, CDR1 is MNHEY and CDR2 is SVGAGI. CDR3 length: 14 residues.

V and J are TRBV20-1 and TRBJ2-3; 12 positions match TRBD2. Germline V lookup: CDR1 DFQATT, CDR2 SNEGSKA (reference sequence). This CDR3 is built from 16 residues. The J segment lost 3 bases and the V segment lost 2 bases, leaving 6 bases of the junction unmatched. The CDR3 protein is CSARPPTSGRTDTQYF. CDR3 nucleotides: TGCAGTGCTAGACCACCGACTAGCGGGAGAACAGATACGCAGTATTTT.

This clonotype was seen at least ten times. The chain couples TRBV18 to TRBJ1-1; 7 nucleotides align to TRBD1. CDR1 and CDR2 from the germline V gene are KGHSH and LQKENI. CDR3 length equals 17 residues. V gave up 6 bases and J gave up 4 bases; unmatched junction bases: 17. The CDR3 nucleotides are TGTGCCAGCTCCTCGACAAGACAGGGTGACGGCCGCACTGAAGCTTTCTTT. Translated, it gives CASSSTRQGDGRTEAFF.

Ten or more counts support this clonotype. This sequence joins TRBV4-3 and TRBJ2-7, with TRBD1 matching 10 bases. Germline V gene data show CDR1 as LGHNA and CDR2 as YSLEER. V lost 2 bases to trimming and J lost 6 bases; unmatched junction nucleotides: 1. CDR3 size: 13 residues. The CDR3 region has the DNA TGCGCCAGCAGCCAAAGGACAGGGGGCGAGCAGTACTTC. This translates into CASSQRTGGEQYF.

This clonotype was recorded at least ten times. The chain is built from TRBV11-2 and TRBJ1-5; D is ambiguous. The CDR3 extends over 13 amino acids. Germline V gene lookup returns CDR1 SGHAT and CDR2 FQNNGV. With 1 base removed from V and 10 bases from J, the gap between germline ends came to 11 bases. This chain's CDR3 is CASSLGQVHPQHF. The CDR3 region has the DNA TGTGCCAGCAGCTTAGGGCAGGTTCACCCCCAGCATTTT.

This clonotype was counted at least ten times. The rearrangement uses TRBV2 and TRBJ2-2; either TRBD1 or TRBD2 may supply D (5 bases each). This CDR3 is built from 12 residues. Trimming cost V 10 bases and J 7 bases, with 13 bases left between them. CDR1 and CDR2 from the germline V gene are SNHLY and FYNNEI. CDR3 DNA sequence: TGTGCCATAAATCGTGGGGGCGGGGAGCTGTTTTTT. It encodes CAINRGGGELFF.

This clonotype was detected ten times or more. The V and J genes are TRBV4-2 and TRBJ2-7; possible D gene TRBD2, 6 bases. Per the germline V gene, CDR1 is LGHNA and CDR2 is YNFKEQ. The ends were cut back, 0 bases at V and 1 base at J, with 16 bases in the middle. The CDR3 contains 17 residues. CDR3 loop: CASSQDSDYRYSYEQYF. The CDR3 DNA reads TGTGCCAGCAGCCAAGATTCGGACTATAGATATTCCTACGAGCAGTACTTC.

This chain joins TRBV4-2 and TRBJ1-6; D perhaps matches TRBD1 (5 bases). Deletions cut 1 base from V and 8 bases from J, with 18 bases between. CDR3 length: 17 amino acids. Germline-derived CDR1 and CDR2 are LGHNA and YNFKEQ. CDR3 amino acids: CASSQARGVRVDSPLHF. CDR3 DNA sequence: TGTGCCAGCAGCCAAGCGAGGGGTGTCAGGGTGGATTCACCCCTCCACTTT.

This clonotype was recorded many times. The rearrangement links TRBV14 to TRBJ1-1, with a possible D match to TRBD1 (6 bases). The germline V gene encodes CDR1 SGHDN and CDR2 FVKESK. V dropped 3 bases and J dropped 10 bases, with 15 bases sitting between them. This CDR3 has 13 amino acids. As DNA, the CDR3 is TGTGCCAGCAGCCAGCTTCTCGGGGGCTCAGCTTTCTTT. It translates to CASSQLLGGSAFF.

This clonotype was seen a handful of times. CDR3 loop: CASSSQKTGDHEQYF. The CDR3 DNA sequence: TGTGCCAGCAGCAGCCAAAAAACCGGGGACCACGAGCAGTACTTC. This chain joins TRBV4-2 and TRBJ2-7; D tentatively fits TRBD1 or TRBD2 (5 bases each). The CDR3 length is 15 residues. Germline values: CDR1 LGHNA, CDR2 YNFKEQ. Trimming removed 5 bases from V and 5 bases from J, with 19 bases in between.

There are many counts of this clonotype. The rearrangement links TRBV14 to TRBJ2-7, with D perhaps TRBD2 (6 bases). CDR1 and CDR2 (germline): SGHDN, FVKESK. The CDR3 is 12 amino acids. V shed 4 bases and J shed 4 bases, with 8 bases lying between them. The CDR3 nucleotides read TGTGCCAGCAGCCCCCGGGGGTACGAGCAGTACTTC. Encoded protein: CASSPRGYEQYF.

At least ten counts were recorded for this clonotype. This chain links TRBV6-5 with TRBJ2-7, with 8 bases that match TRBD1. Trimming removed 5 bases from V and 3 bases from J; junction bases left unmatched: 6. Germline CDR1 is MNHEY and CDR2 is SVGAGI. This CDR3 spans 14 amino acids. The chain's CDR3 is CASSGTGAHYEQYF. For the CDR3, the DNA is TGTGCCAGCAGTGGGACAGGAGCGCACTACGAGCAGTACTTC.

This clonotype was seen many times. This chain connects TRBV5-4 to TRBJ2-3; 7 nucleotides agree with TRBD2. This CDR3 spans 15 amino acids. Per germline, CDR1 SGHNT and CDR2 YYREEE (reference sequence). Germline trimming cut 0 bases from V and 2 bases from J; bases unmatched to any gene: 3. CDR3 amino acids: CASSLALAVTDTQYF. The CDR3 coding sequence is TGTGCCAGCAGCTTGGCCCTAGCGGTCACAGATACGCAGTATTTT.

The V and J genes are TRBV30 and TRBJ1-1; no definite D call. V was cut by 3 bases and J by 4 bases, with 12 bases left in between. Germline V gene lookup returns CDR1 GTSNPN and CDR2 SVGIG (reference sequence). This CDR3 has 13 amino acids. CDR3 DNA sequence: TGTGCCTGGAGAGCGGCGGGTGGCACTGAAGCTTTCTTT. Its protein product is CAWRAAGGTEAFF.

The chain combines TRBV18 with TRBJ2-6; 12 bases align to TRBD2. The germline gives CDR1 KGHSH, CDR2 LQKENI. The V segment lost 3 bases and the J segment 0 bases; nucleotides outside the gene matches: 3. The CDR3 is made up of 18 amino acids. The CDR3 DNA sequence: TGTGCCAGCTCACCCCGGACTAGCGGGGCCTCTGGGGCCAACGTCCTGACTTTC. It specifies CASSPRTSGASGANVLTF. The full variable domain, its missing parts supplied by reference TRBV18 and TRBJ2-6, is NAGVMQNPRHLVRRRGQEARLRCSPMKGHSHVYWYRQLPEEGLKFMVYLQKENIIDESGMPKERFSAEFPKEGPSILRIQQVVRGDSAAYFCASSPRTSGASGANVLTFGAGSRLTVL.